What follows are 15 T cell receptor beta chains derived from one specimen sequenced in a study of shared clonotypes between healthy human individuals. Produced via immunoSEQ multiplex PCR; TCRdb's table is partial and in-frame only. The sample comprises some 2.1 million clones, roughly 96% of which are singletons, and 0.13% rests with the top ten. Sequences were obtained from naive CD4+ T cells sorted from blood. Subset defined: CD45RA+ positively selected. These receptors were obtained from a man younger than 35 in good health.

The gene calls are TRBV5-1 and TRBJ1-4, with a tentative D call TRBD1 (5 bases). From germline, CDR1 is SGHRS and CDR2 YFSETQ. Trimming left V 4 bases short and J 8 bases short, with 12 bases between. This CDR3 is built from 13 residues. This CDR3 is CASSRTLLEKLFF. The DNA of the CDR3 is TGCGCCAGCAGCCGGACACTTCTCGAAAAACTGTTTTTT.

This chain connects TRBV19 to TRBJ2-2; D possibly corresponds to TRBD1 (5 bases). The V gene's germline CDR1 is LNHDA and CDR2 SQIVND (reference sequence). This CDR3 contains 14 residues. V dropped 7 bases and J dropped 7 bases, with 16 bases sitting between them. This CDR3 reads CASIGQGRLGELFF. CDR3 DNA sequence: TGTGCCAGTATAGGTCAGGGTCGTCTCGGGGAGCTGTTTTTT.

The CDR3 loop is CACYTGWETQYF. The CDR3 DNA follows: TGTGCCTGTTACACAGGGTGGGAGACCCAGTACTTC. The chain combines TRBV30 with TRBJ2-5, with a tentative D call TRBD1 (6 bases). Germline-derived CDR1 and CDR2 are GTSNPN and SVGIG (reference sequence). CDR3 length: 12 amino acids. Deletions cut 6 bases from V and 5 bases from J, with 13 bases between.

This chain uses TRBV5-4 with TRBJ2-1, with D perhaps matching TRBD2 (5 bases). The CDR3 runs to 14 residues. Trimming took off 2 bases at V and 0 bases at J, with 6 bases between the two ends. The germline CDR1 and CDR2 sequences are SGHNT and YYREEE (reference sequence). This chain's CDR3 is CASSFEGSYNEQFF. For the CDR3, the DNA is TGTGCCAGCAGCTTCGAGGGCTCCTACAATGAGCAGTTCTTC.

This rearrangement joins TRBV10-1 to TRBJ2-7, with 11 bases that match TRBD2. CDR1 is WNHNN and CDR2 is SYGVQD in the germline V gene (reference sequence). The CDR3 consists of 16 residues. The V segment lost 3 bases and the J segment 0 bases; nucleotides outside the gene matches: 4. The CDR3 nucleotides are TGCGCCAGCAGTGATTCGGGACTAGCGGACTCCTACGAGCAGTACTTC. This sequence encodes CASSDSGLADSYEQYF.

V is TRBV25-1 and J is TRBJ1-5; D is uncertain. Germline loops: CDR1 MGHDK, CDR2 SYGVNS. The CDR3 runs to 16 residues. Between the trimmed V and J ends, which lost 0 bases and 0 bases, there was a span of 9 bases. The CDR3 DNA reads TGTGCCAGCAGTGAATACAGCCCAGGTAGCAATCAGCCCCAGCATTTT. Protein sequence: CASSEYSPGSNQPQHF.

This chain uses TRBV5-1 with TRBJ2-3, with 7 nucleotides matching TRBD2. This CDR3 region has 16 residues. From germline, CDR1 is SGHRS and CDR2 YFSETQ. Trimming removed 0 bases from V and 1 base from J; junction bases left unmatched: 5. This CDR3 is CASSLAASGRTDTQYF. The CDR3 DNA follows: TGCGCCAGCAGCTTGGCGGCTAGCGGACGCACAGATACGCAGTATTTT.

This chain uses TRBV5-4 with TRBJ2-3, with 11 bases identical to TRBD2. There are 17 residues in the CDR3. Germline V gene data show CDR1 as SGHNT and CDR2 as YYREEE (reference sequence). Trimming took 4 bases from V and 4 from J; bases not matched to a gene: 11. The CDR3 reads CASSGNSGRAESDTQYF. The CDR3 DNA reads TGTGCCAGCAGCGGAAATAGCGGGAGGGCCGAGTCAGATACGCAGTATTTT. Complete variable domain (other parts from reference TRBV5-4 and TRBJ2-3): ETGVTQSPTHLIKTRGQQVTLRCSSQSGHNTVSWYQQALGQGPQFIFQYYREEENGRGNFPPRFSGLQFPNYSSELNVNALELDDSALYLCASSGNSGRAESDTQYFGPGTRLTVL.

CDR3 in amino acids: CASSLVQGYTGELFF. In nucleotides, the CDR3 is TGTGCCAGCAGCTTAGTCCAGGGTTACACCGGGGAGCTGTTTTTT. The J gene is TRBJ2-2, the V gene TRBV7-9; a possible D gene is TRBD1 (5 bases). CDR1 is SEHNR and CDR2 is FQNEAQ in the germline V gene (reference sequence). Between the trimmed V and J ends, which lost 1 base and 3 bases, there was a span of 9 bases. The CDR3 runs to 15 residues. The full variable domain, completed using reference TRBV7-9 and TRBJ2-2, is DTGVSQNPRHKITKRGQNVTFRCDPISEHNRLYWYRQTLGQGPEFLTYFQNEAQLEKSRLLSDRFSAERPKGSFSTLEIQRTEQGDSAMYLCASSLVQGYTGELFFGEGSRLTVL.

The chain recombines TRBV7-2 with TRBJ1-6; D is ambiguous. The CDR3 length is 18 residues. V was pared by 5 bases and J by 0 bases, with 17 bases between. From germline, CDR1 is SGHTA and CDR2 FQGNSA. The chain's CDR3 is CASSPRASRSSYNSPLHF. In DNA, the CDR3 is TGTGCCAGCAGCCCCCGCGCGAGTAGAAGCTCCTATAATTCACCCCTCCACTTT.

Here the CDR3 reads CASSPDTRGEQFF. For the CDR3, the DNA is TGTGCCAGCTCACCCGACACAAGGGGTGAGCAGTTCTTC. The rearrangement uses TRBV18 and TRBJ2-1; a possible D gene is TRBD1 (5 bases). This CDR3 region has 13 residues. V was pared by 3 bases and J by 9 bases, with 12 bases between. CDR1 KGHSH and CDR2 LQKENI come from the germline V gene.

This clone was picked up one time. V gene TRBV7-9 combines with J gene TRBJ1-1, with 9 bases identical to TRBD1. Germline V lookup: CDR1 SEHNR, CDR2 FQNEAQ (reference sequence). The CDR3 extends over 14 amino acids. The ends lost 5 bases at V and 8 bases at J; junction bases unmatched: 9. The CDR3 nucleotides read TGTGCCAGCAGCCATCGGGGGACAGGGCCCGAAGCTTTCTTT. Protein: CASSHRGTGPEAFF. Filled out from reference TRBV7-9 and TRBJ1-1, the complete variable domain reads DTGVSQNPRHKITKRGQNVTFRCDPISEHNRLYWYRQTLGQGPEFLTYFQNEAQLEKSRLLSDRFSAERPKGSFSTLEIQRTEQGDSAMYLCASSHRGTGPEAFFGQGTRLTVV.

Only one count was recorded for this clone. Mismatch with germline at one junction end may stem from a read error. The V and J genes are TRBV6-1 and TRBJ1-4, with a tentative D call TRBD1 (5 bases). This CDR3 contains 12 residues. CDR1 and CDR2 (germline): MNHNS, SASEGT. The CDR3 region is CASSDSGTALAF. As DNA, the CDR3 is TGTGCCAGCAGTGATTCCGGGACCGCGCTTGCTTTT.

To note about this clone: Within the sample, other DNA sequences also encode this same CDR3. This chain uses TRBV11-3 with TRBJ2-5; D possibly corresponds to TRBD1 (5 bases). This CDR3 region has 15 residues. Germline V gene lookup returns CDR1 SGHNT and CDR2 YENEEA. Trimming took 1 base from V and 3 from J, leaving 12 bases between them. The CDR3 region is CASSLGQGAEETQYF. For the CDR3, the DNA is TGTGCCAGCAGCTTAGGTCAGGGCGCGGAAGAGACCCAGTACTTC.

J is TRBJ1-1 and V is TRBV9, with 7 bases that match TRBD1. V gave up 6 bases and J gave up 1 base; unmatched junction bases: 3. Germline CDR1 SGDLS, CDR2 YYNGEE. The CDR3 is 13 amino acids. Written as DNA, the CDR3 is TGTGCCAGCACCGGGACAGAGAACACTGAAGCTTTCTTT. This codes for CASTGTENTEAFF. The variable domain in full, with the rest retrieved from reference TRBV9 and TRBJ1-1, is DSGVTQTPKHLITATGQRVTLRCSPRSGDLSVYWYQQSLDQGLQFLIQYYNGEERAKGNILERFSAQQFPDLHSELNLSSLELGDSALYFCASTGTENTEAFFGQGTRLTVV.